Described below is a single T cell receptor (beta chain) sequence and its context. This entry belongs to a study of blood T cell repertoires in COVID-19. The CDR3 totals 17 residues. The junction had 8 bases not matched to a gene; V was cut back by 5 bases and J by 0 bases. Germline V gene data show CDR1 as SGHDT and CDR2 as YYEEEE. The method was immunoSEQ multiplex PCR; TCRdb's version includes in-frame clones alone and lacks a portion of them. Among hundreds of thousands of clones listed, approximately 91% were seen once. This TCR was sampled from a woman aged 40-49 years who had recovered from COVID-19. This chain uses TRBV5-6 with TRBJ1-2; 12 bases line up with TRBD1. Source material: PBMCs or T cells enriched from blood (not recorded which). CDR3 coding DNA: TGTGCCAGCAGGAGGGGACAGGGGGCGAGTCCTAACTATGGCTACACCTTC. Amino acids: CASRRGQGASPNYGYTF.